The clone carrying this TCR beta chain appeared a few times. Its antigen is not identified. The sample comes from a study of blood T cells in healthy people across ages. Study outcomes and limitations: Donor CMV status was unknown, possibly confounding expanded clonotype changes.

CDR3 length: 16 residues. CDR1 and CDR2 (germline): LGHDT, YNNKEL (reference sequence). V was pared by 4 bases and J by 0 bases, with 4 bases of the junction left unmatched. The use of a sample-barcoded 5' primer and a J-beta primer mix characterized a second PCR of 7 to 11 cycles. Tagging of each cDNA molecule was performed by a template-switch adaptor with 12 random nucleotides. MiXCR was run by TCRdb on the 5' RACE reads, yielding one entry per CDR3 protein. The table lists about 570,000 distinct CDR3 sequences, 27% of them singletons. Aged roughly 6 to 100, donors were systemically healthy Caucasians from Russia. Isolated per sample were at least 6 million PBMCs.

Sequenced sample: blood. The V and J genes are TRBV3-1 and TRBJ2-5; 11 bases align to TRBD2. The sequence was obtained from a woman aged 70-85 years in good health. The CDR3 here is CASSPRTSGYQETQYF. The CDR3 coding sequence is TGTGCCAGCAGCCCCCGGACTAGCGGGTACCAAGAGACCCAGTACTTC.